This T cell receptor beta chain was sequenced for a study of blood T cell repertoires in COVID-19. Germline V gene lookup returns CDR1 MNHEY and CDR2 SVGAGI. CDR3 length: 13 residues. V lost 10 bases to trimming and J lost 3 bases; unmatched junction nucleotides: 6. Using immunoSEQ multiplex PCR, the repertoire was profiled, and TCRdb retains in-frame clones only, with some absent. The sample includes about 480,000 clones, roughly 90% of them seen just once. The rearrangement uses TRBV6-5 and TRBJ1-5; 7 bases line up with TRBD1. This clonotype originated in a woman aged 40 to 55 who had recovered from COVID-19. Sequencing used PBMCs or T cells enriched from blood (not recorded which). The CDR3 DNA reads TGTGCCACCCAGGGACAGTCCAATCAGCCCCAGCATTTT. Protein: CATQGQSNQPQHF.